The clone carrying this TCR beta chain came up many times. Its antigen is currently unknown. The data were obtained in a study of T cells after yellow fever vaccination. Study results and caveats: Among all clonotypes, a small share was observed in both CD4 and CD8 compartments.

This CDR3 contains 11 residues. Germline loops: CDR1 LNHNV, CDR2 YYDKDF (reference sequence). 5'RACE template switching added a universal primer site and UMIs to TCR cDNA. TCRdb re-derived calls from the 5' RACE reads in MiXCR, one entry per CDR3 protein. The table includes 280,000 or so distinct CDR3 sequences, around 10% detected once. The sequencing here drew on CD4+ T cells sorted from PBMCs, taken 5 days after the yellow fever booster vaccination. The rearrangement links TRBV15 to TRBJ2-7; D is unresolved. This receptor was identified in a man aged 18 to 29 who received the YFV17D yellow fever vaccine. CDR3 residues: CGLNKGYEQYF. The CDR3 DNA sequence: TGTGGCCTTAACAAGGGCTACGAGCAGTACTTC.